The rows below give T cell receptor beta chains drawn from one sample of a study of blood T cell repertoires in COVID-19. Here immunoSEQ multiplex PCR was the method, and the copy in TCRdb shows in-frame clones only, minus some. This table holds approximately 210,000 clones, 75% to 90% found once. Source material: peripheral blood. Receptors originate from a woman in her seventies with active or convalescent COVID-19. Both conserved end residues are part of each CDR3. Each record gives: D gene, clone size, CDR3 length, V gene, J gene, CDR3 protein, CDR3 DNA. D genes are given only for firm matches. The size of a clone is reported for some rows only, either as once, few or many, or as a class for expanded clones.

>.|.|14|TRBV29-1|TRBJ1-1
CSVHTAIMDTEAFF
TGCAGCGTCCACACCGCAATAATGGACACTGAAGCTTTCTTT
>TRBD1|many|17|TRBV11-2|TRBJ1-2
CASSPAGTFQGDYGYTF
TGTGCCAGCAGCCCCGCGGGGACTTTCCAGGGGGACTATGGCTACACCTTC
>TRBD2|few|19|TRBV7-2|TRBJ2-2
CASSFGYSGRRRDTGELFF
TGTGCCAGCAGCTTCGGGTACAGCGGGAGGAGAAGGGACACCGGGGAGCTGTTTTTT
>.|.|14|TRBV5-1|TRBJ1-2
CASSLSQEGDGYTF
TGCGCCAGCAGCTTGAGCCAGGAAGGCGATGGCTACACCTTC
>TRBD2|.|16|TRBV28|TRBJ2-7
CASSQNSGKGDYEQYF
TGTGCCAGCAGTCAAAATAGCGGGAAGGGTGACTACGAGCAGTACTTC
>.|once|16|TRBV6-4|TRBJ2-3
CASLDVVGGAEDTQYF
TGTGCCAGCCTTGACGTGGTGGGGGGGGCAGAAGATACGCAGTATTTT
>.|.|12|TRBV15|TRBJ2-5
CATASRVETQYF
TGTGCCACCGCCTCCAGGGTGGAGACCCAGTACTTC
>.|.|13|TRBV11-1|TRBJ2-7
CASSLVSLAEQYF
TGTGCCAGCAGCTTAGTATCGTTAGCCGAGCAGTACTTC
>TRBD2|few|15|TRBV9|TRBJ2-1
CASSSRTSGRHEQFF
TGTGCCAGCAGCTCCCGGACTAGCGGGAGACATGAGCAGTTCTTC
>TRBD1|.|14|TRBV7-2|TRBJ2-7
CASSRLGWGQEQYF
TGTGCCAGCAGCCGCTTGGGGTGGGGACAGGAGCAGTACTTC
>TRBD2|.|14|TRBV6-1|TRBJ2-7
CASSEAGGTYEQYF
TGTGCCAGCAGTGAAGCGGGGGGGACCTACGAGCAGTACTTC
>.|.|13|TRBV7-3|TRBJ2-5
CASSSAHLGAQYF
TGTGCCAGCAGCTCGGCCCACCTAGGGGCCCAGTACTTC
>TRBD1|.|14|TRBV29-1|TRBJ1-3
CSVADRGKGNTIYF
TGCAGCGTTGCGGACAGGGGCAAAGGAAACACCATATATTTT
>.|.|14|TRBV5-1|TRBJ1-4
CASSLGQTREKLFF
TGCGCCAGCAGCTTGGGGCAGACGAGGGAAAAACTGTTTTTT
>.|.|13|TRBV18|TRBJ2-3
CASSLGVSDTQYF
TGTGCCAGCTCCCTAGGGGTATCGGATACGCAGTATTTT
>.|.|15|TRBV10-3|TRBJ1-5
CAISDRGEGNQPQHF
TGTGCCATCAGTGACAGGGGCGAAGGCAATCAGCCCCAGCATTTT
>TRBD1|.|14|TRBV28|TRBJ1-6
CASSLGTGYSPLHF
TGTGCCAGCAGTTTGGGGACAGGGTACTCACCCCTCCACTTT
>.|.|12|TRBV19|TRBJ2-7
CAQPRSSYEQYF
TGTGCCCAACCTAGGAGCTCCTACGAGCAGTACTTC
>TRBD2|.|17|TRBV7-9|TRBJ2-1
CASTSWVSGLATNEQFF
TGTGCCAGCACCTCTTGGGTATCGGGACTAGCGACCAATGAGCAGTTCTTC
>.|.|12|TRBV2|TRBJ2-3
CASSASTDTQYF
TGTGCCAGCAGTGCGAGTACAGATACGCAGTATTTT
>.|.|15|TRBV6-5|TRBJ1-1
CASTFLTGGNTEAFF
TGTGCCAGCACCTTCCTGACGGGGGGTAATACTGAAGCTTTCTTT
>.|.|15|TRBV3-1/TRBV3-2|TRBJ1-4
CASSATTGSKEKLFF
TGTGCCAGCAGCGCTACTACAGGGAGTAAAGAAAAACTGTTTTTT
>.|.|15|TRBV7-2|TRBJ2-5
CASSLDPGEVETQYF
TGTGCCAGCAGCTTAGACCCGGGGGAAGTCGAGACCCAGTACTTC
>.|.|13|TRBV19|TRBJ2-7
CASSYREAQEQYF
TGTGCCAGTAGCTACAGGGAAGCCCAGGAGCAGTACTTC
>.|.|16|TRBV18|TRBJ1-2
CASSPLGGTANYGYTF
TGTGCCAGCTCACCCCTGGGGGGGACGGCTAACTATGGCTACACCTTC
>.|.|15|TRBV5-1|TRBJ2-3
CASSLGLTSTDTQYF
TGCGCCAGCAGCTTGGGACTAACTAGCACAGATACGCAGTATTTT
>.|.|16|TRBV28|TRBJ1-2
CASSSQEGLTSSFYTF
TGTGCCAGCAGTTCCCAGGAGGGGCTGACCTCCTCGTTCTACACCTTC